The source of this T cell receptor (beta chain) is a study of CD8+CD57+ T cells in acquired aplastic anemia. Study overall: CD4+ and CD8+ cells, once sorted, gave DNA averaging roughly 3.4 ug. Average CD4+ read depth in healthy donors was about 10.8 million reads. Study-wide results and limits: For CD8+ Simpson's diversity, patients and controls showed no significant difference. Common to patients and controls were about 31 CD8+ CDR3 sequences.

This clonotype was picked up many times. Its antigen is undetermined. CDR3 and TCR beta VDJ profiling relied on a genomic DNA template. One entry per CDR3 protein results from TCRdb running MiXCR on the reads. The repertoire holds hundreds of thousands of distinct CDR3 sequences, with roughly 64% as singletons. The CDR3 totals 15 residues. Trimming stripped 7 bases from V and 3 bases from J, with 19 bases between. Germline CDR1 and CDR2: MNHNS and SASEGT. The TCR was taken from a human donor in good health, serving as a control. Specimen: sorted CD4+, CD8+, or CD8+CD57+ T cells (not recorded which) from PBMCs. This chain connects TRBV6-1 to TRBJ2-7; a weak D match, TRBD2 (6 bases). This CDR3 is CASIQNRDSFYEQYF. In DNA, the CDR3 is TGTGCCAGCATCCAGAACCGGGACTCGTTCTACGAGCAGTACTTC.